Given below is one T cell receptor (beta chain) in context. This sample stems from a study of blood T cell repertoires in COVID-19. Background on the study: There were acute and convalescent COVID-19 samples, and they came from the United States, Italy and Spain.

Under the authors' procedure: Amplification of reference gene primers was used by the study to estimate nucleated cell counts. Here immunoSEQ multiplex PCR was the method, and the copy in TCRdb shows in-frame clones only, minus some. V and J calls and clone size come straight from that table; D and trimming were deduced from the DNA. The data contain tens of thousands of clones, approximately 79% of them singletons. Per germline, CDR1 GTSNPN and CDR2 SVGIG (reference sequence). Trimming removed 4 bases from V and 2 bases from J, with 13 bases in between. The CDR3 covers 14 residues. The sequenced sample consisted of peripheral blood. The receptor was derived from a human donor in a cohort sampled during active COVID-19. The J gene is TRBJ2-3, the V gene TRBV30; the D gene is possibly TRBD1 (6 bases). The CDR3 spells CAWNPGQYTDTQYF. CDR3 nucleotide sequence: TGTGCCTGGAACCCAGGACAGTACACAGATACGCAGTATTTT.